This T cell receptor beta chain was obtained from a study of sequential checkpoint blockade in melanoma. Clones were sequenced by immunoSEQ multiplex PCR, and TCRdb holds only the in-frame ones, with some missing. The data hold around 19,000 clones, with 82% observed a single time. Germline lookup yields CDR1 SGHTA and CDR2 FQGNSA. Germline trimming cut 10 bases from V and 7 bases from J; bases unmatched to any gene: 10. The CDR3 is made up of 15 amino acids. Documented treatment: randomized to nivolumab then ipilimumab (arm A) or the reverse (arm B). The receptor was derived from a human donor with melanoma. The input for sequencing was CD8+ T cells sorted from blood (inferred from file names), taken from a patient given nivolumab and ipilimumab in sequence. The chain employs TRBV7-2 and TRBJ2-1; the match to TRBD2 covers 13 bases. The chain's CDR3 is CATERWTSGGNEQFF. Written as DNA, the CDR3 is TGTGCCACCGAGAGGTGGACTAGCGGGGGAAATGAGCAGTTCTTC.